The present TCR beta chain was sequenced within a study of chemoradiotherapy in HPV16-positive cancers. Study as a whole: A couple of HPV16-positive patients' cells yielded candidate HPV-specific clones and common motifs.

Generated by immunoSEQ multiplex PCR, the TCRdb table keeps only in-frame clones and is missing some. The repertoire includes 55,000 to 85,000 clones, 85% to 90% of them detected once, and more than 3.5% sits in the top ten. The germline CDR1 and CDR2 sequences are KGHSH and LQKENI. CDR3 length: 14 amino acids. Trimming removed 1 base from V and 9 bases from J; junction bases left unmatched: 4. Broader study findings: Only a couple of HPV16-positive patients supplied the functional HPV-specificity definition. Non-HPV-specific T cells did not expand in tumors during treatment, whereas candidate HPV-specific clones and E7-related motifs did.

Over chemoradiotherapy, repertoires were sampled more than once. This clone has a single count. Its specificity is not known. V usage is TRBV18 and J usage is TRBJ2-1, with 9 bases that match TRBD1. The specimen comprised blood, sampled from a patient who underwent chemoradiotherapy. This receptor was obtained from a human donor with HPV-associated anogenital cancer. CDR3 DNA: TGTGCCAGCTCACCACAACAGGGGGCGAGTGAGCAGTTCTTC. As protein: CASSPQQGASEQFF.